The subject of this entry is one T cell receptor (beta chain). The data were taken from a study of PD-1 blockade in classical Hodgkin lymphoma. The germline V gene encodes CDR1 SGHNT and CDR2 YYREEE (reference sequence). This CDR3 spans 15 amino acids. With 4 bases clipped from V and 7 bases from J, the junction kept 10 bases outside the gene matches. TCRdb keeps only in-frame clones here, not all; method: immunoSEQ multiplex PCR. The sample carries over 15,000 clones, just over 85% recorded once. All patients experienced relapse after autologous stem cell transplantation, and brentuximab vedotin exposure was variable.

V usage is TRBV5-4 and J usage is TRBJ1-5; 8 nucleotides match TRBD1. This clonotype originated in a human donor with classical Hodgkin lymphoma. Material: peripheral blood mononuclear cells (PBMCs), obtained before the second cycle of nivolumab. The CDR3, as DNA: TGTGCCAGCAGCCAAGGAACAGGGGGTAGCCAGCCCCAGCATTTT. This sequence encodes CASSQGTGGSQPQHF.